These 10 T cell receptor beta chains were sequenced from one sample in a study of T cell changes during pregnancy in multiple sclerosis. Method: immunoSEQ multiplex PCR; TCRdb's copy keeps in-frame clones and lacks some. The table lists approximately 88,000 clones, about 94% of them singletons, with approximately 2.2% in the top ten. Sequencing was performed on peripheral blood, taken in the third trimester of pregnancy. These receptor sequences come from a female donor with multiple sclerosis, enrolled in a pregnancy study.

This clone was picked up one time. The chain links TRBV5-1 to TRBJ1-2, with TRBD1 identical over 10 bases. CDR1 SGHRS and CDR2 YFSETQ come from the germline V gene. The V segment lost 0 bases and the J segment 3 bases; nucleotides outside the gene matches: 2. This CDR3 has 15 amino acids. In DNA form, the CDR3 reads TGCGCCAGCAGCTTGGAAGGACAGGGGGACTATGGCTACACCTTC. As protein: CASSLEGQGDYGYTF.

The chain carries TRBV10-2 and TRBJ1-1; 7 nucleotides agree with TRBD1. This CDR3 is built from 15 residues. The ends lost 6 bases at V and 0 bases at J; junction bases unmatched: 7. Germline-derived CDR1 and CDR2 are WSHSY and SAAADI. As DNA, the CDR3 is TGCGCCAGCAGGGCGAGACAGGGCATGAACACTGAAGCTTTCTTT. This sequence encodes CASRARQGMNTEAFF.

J is TRBJ2-3 and V is TRBV7-9; 10 bases align to TRBD2. Germline V gene lookup returns CDR1 SEHNR and CDR2 FQNEAQ (reference sequence). The junction had 5 bases not matched to a gene; V was cut back by 7 bases and J by 1 base. CDR3 length: 15 amino acids. The CDR3 here is CASNRGTSGTDTQYF. The DNA of the CDR3 is TGTGCCAGCAACAGGGGGACTAGCGGCACAGATACGCAGTATTTT.

This chain uses TRBV5-6 with TRBJ2-5, with 11 nucleotides matching TRBD2. V dropped 2 bases and J dropped 5; count of bases not matched to a gene: 2. CDR1 is SGHDT, CDR2 YYEEEE, per germline. This CDR3 has 14 residues. This CDR3 reads CASSLLAGDETQYF. For the CDR3, the DNA is TGTGCCAGCAGCTTACTAGCGGGAGATGAGACCCAGTACTTC.

The chain links TRBV28 to TRBJ2-7; 8 nucleotides agree with TRBD2. J was trimmed by 2 bases and V by 5 bases; bases with no gene match: 11. The CDR3 has 16 amino acids. Looked up from germline, CDR1 is MDHEN and CDR2 is SYDVKM. CDR3 protein: CASSTNGLAGAYEQYF. CDR3 coding DNA: TGTGCCAGCAGTACAAACGGACTAGCTGGAGCCTACGAGCAGTACTTC.

The rearrangement links TRBV28 to TRBJ2-7; D may be TRBD2 (6 bases). The CDR3 is made up of 14 amino acids. Trimming pared 6 bases from V and 1 base from J, leaving 13 bases between. Germline values: CDR1 MDHEN, CDR2 SYDVKM. The CDR3 is CASSPAGWSYEQYF. In nucleotides, the CDR3 is TGTGCCAGCAGCCCAGCGGGCTGGTCCTACGAGCAGTACTTC. Full variable domain (rest looked up from reference TRBV28 and TRBJ2-7): DVKVTQSSRYLVKRTGEKVFLECVQDMDHENMFWYRQDPGLGLRLIYFSYDVKMKEKGDIPEGYSVSREKKERFSLILESASTNQTSMYLCASSPAGWSYEQYFGPGTRLTVT.

This chain's CDR3 is CAGGQGAITNEKLFF. Written as DNA, the CDR3 is TGTGCCGGCGGACAGGGGGCAATCACTAATGAAAAACTGTTTTTT. V and J are TRBV30 and TRBJ1-4; TRBD1 agrees at 11 bases. Germline V lookup: CDR1 GTSNPN, CDR2 SVGIG (reference sequence). This CDR3 is 15 amino acids long. The junction had 7 bases not matched to a gene; V was cut back by 8 bases and J by 2 bases.

The chain uses TRBV19 and TRBJ2-1; D is ambiguous. From germline, CDR1 is LNHDA and CDR2 SQIVND (reference sequence). The CDR3 runs to 16 residues. V was clipped by 6 bases and J by 3 bases, with 18 bases between them. The CDR3 protein is CASSPRLGSLYNEQFF. CDR3 nucleotide sequence: TGTGCCAGTAGCCCCCGGCTAGGATCGCTCTACAATGAGCAGTTCTTC.

The rearrangement uses TRBV4-1 and TRBJ2-2, with D perhaps matching TRBD1 (6 bases). Per the germline V gene, CDR1 is MGHRA and CDR2 is YSYEKL. The CDR3 loop spans 14 amino acids. V gave up 4 bases and J gave up 4 bases, with 10 bases separating them. In DNA, the CDR3 is TGCGCCAGCAGCCCAGCACAGGGCACCGGGGAGCTGTTTTTT. It encodes CASSPAQGTGELFF.

The V and J genes are TRBV11-1 and TRBJ1-2, with D perhaps matching TRBD1 (6 bases). V gave up 6 bases and J gave up 7 bases, with 15 bases separating them. The CDR3 runs to 13 residues. From germline, CDR1 is SGHAT and CDR2 FQDESV (reference sequence). The CDR3 spells CASSPDRGVGYTF. Written as DNA, the CDR3 is TGTGCCAGCAGTCCGGACAGAGGGGTTGGCTACACCTTC.